This T cell receptor beta chain came from a study of human T cells and chemical hapten exposure. Whole-study context: 2% DPC applied to a roughly 2 cm by roughly 2 cm arm area sensitized donors. There were weekly diphenylcyclopropenone doses to the scalp for patients throughout the roughly 23-week study.

General observations from the study: TCRs at high frequency, those above 1 in 1000, did not change with DPC sensitization.

Time point meaning: patch test 1, 2 weeks after DPC sensitization. The treatment is: therapeutic diphenylcyclopropenone sensitization with weekly scalp DPC. Suited to DPC and affected by alopecia, the donors ranged from 18 to 70 years old. This CDR3 is built from 14 residues. V was cut by 7 bases and J by 0 bases, with 12 bases left in between. Germline lookup yields CDR1 MNHEY and CDR2 SVGAGI. TCRdb recomputed calls from the RACE reads with MiXCR, one row per CDR3 protein. The sample holds about 100,000 distinct CDR3 sequences, 11% seen once. There are many counts of this clonotype. Its antigen is unknown.

This receptor was taken from a woman in her forties with alopecia areata. Some clones in this sample may be carry-over from other donors' samples. The genes are TRBV6-5 and TRBJ1-2; D perhaps matches TRBD1 (6 bases). The sequencing here drew on whole blood, taken in connection with sensitization to the hapten diphenylcyclopropenone (DPC). The CDR3 bases are TGTGCCAGCACCCGGGGGGCCGCTAACTATGGCTACACCTTC. Amino acid sequence: CASTRGAANYGYTF.